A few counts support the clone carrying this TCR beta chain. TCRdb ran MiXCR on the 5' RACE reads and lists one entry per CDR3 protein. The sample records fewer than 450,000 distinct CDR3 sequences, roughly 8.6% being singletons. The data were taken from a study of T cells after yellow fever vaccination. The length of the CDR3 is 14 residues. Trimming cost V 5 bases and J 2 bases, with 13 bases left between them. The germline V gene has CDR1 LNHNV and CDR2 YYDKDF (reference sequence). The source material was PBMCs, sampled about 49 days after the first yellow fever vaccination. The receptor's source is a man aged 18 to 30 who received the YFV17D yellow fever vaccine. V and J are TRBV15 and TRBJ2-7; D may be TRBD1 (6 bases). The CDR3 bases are TGTGCCACCAGCCAGGGGACAAGAACCTACGAGCAGTACGTC. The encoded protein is CATSQGTRTYEQYV.